A selection of T cell receptor beta chains follows, all from one sample in a study of blood T cell repertoires in COVID-19. Sequenced by immunoSEQ multiplex PCR; TCRdb stores in-frame clones only, minus some. The data show approximately 53,000 clones, 75% to 90% seen once. The sequencing input was peripheral blood. These receptors were taken from a woman older than 75 with COVID-19, enrolled during active disease. The conserved cysteine and the conserved F or W are not part of the CDR3 here. Not every row has a clone size; where given, it reads once, few, many or a size class.

CDR3aa: AWSRDTFTDTQY; abundance: once; v_gene: TRBV30; j_gene: TRBJ2-3
CDR3aa: AISAGGNRETQY; abundance: NA; v_gene: TRBV10-3; j_gene: TRBJ2-5
CDR3aa: AAVDREGQPQH; abundance: NA; v_gene: TRBV6-6; j_gene: TRBJ1-5
CDR3aa: ASISDRGASDYGYT; abundance: NA; v_gene: TRBV19; j_gene: TRBJ1-2
CDR3aa: ASSRPGGSGELF; abundance: NA; v_gene: TRBV18; j_gene: TRBJ2-2
CDR3aa: ASFSGQGAYGYT; abundance: NA; v_gene: TRBV6-5; j_gene: TRBJ1-2
CDR3aa: ASSLTGETEAF; abundance: NA; v_gene: TRBV7-2; j_gene: TRBJ1-1
CDR3aa: ASSPAGQGVSSYNEQF; abundance: NA; v_gene: TRBV7-9; j_gene: TRBJ2-1
CDR3aa: ASASGGANTGELF; abundance: NA; v_gene: TRBV11-2; j_gene: TRBJ2-2
CDR3aa: ASSSWAGEQY; abundance: NA; v_gene: TRBV27; j_gene: TRBJ2-7
CDR3aa: ASSSSGGRWNEQF; abundance: NA; v_gene: TRBV27; j_gene: TRBJ2-1
CDR3aa: ASSLGQGSYGYT; abundance: NA; v_gene: TRBV9; j_gene: TRBJ1-2
CDR3aa: ASSPPQGGGAEAF; abundance: NA; v_gene: TRBV18; j_gene: TRBJ1-1
CDR3aa: ASSPGGGGWETQY; abundance: NA; v_gene: TRBV5-6; j_gene: TRBJ2-5
CDR3aa: AISEGLAGALKNTGELF; abundance: NA; v_gene: TRBV10-3; j_gene: TRBJ2-2
CDR3aa: ASSPDRDYGYT; abundance: NA; v_gene: TRBV7-2; j_gene: TRBJ1-2